This is a list of T cell receptor beta chains from one sample in a study of blood T cell repertoires in COVID-19. Method: immunoSEQ multiplex PCR; TCRdb's copy keeps in-frame clones and lacks some. The table has roughly 240,000 clones, 83% seen once. Specimen: PBMCs or T cells enriched from blood (not recorded which). These receptors all stem from a middle-aged woman who had been exposed to COVID-19. Each CDR3 is given with its conserved first and last residue. Fields, in order: clone size, J gene, V gene, D gene, CDR3 DNA, CDR3 protein. The D gene is left open where the match is weak. Where a row states a size, it is once, few, many or the class of an expanded clone; other rows omit it.

>-|TRBJ1-5|TRBV3-1/TRBV3-2|-
TGTGCCAGCAGCCTCAGTAGGACAAGCAATCAGCCCCAGCATTTT
CASSLSRTSNQPQHF
>-|TRBJ1-2|TRBV27|TRBD1
TGTGCCAGCAGGGCAGGGGGCCATGTAAACTATGGCTACACCTTC
CASRAGGHVNYGYTF
>-|TRBJ1-5|TRBV7-2|TRBD1
TGTGCCAGCAGCCCAAGCGACAGGGGAGGTCAGCCCCAGCATTTT
CASSPSDRGGQPQHF
>-|TRBJ1-2|TRBV3-1/TRBV3-2|-
TGTGCCAGCAGCCTTTCCGGGTCCTCGAACTATGGCTACACCTTC
CASSLSGSSNYGYTF
>-|TRBJ1-1|TRBV5-1|-
TGCGCCAGCACCCGGGAGGGGATCAGCACTGAAGCTTTCTTT
CASTREGISTEAFF
>many|TRBJ1-1|TRBV5-1|-
TGCGCCAGCAGCTTGGGGGTCAGTGAGGGTCACACTGAAGCTTTCTTT
CASSLGVSEGHTEAFF
>-|TRBJ2-1|TRBV3-1/TRBV3-2|-
TGTGCCAGCAGCCAAGATCTAGGGGAACACAATGAGCAGTTCTTC
CASSQDLGEHNEQFF
>-|TRBJ2-3|TRBV11-1|TRBD2
TGTGCCAGCAGCAGCGGGGGGGACACAGATACGCAGTATTTT
CASSSGGDTDTQYF
>-|TRBJ1-5|TRBV7-2|TRBD1
TGTGCCAGCAGCTCATATCGGGGACAGGGGTTAGTAGGCAATCAGCCCCAGCATTTT
CASSSYRGQGLVGNQPQHF
>-|TRBJ1-3|TRBV13|-
TGTGCCAGCAGCTTAGACAGCAGCTCTGGAAACACCATATATTTT
CASSLDSSSGNTIYF
>-|TRBJ1-2|TRBV2|TRBD1
TGTGCCAGCAGCGATTCCGAACAGGGGGCCTATGGCTACACCTTC
CASSDSEQGAYGYTF
>-|TRBJ1-1|TRBV9|-
TGTGCCAGCAGCCCGTTAATGAACACTGAAGCTTTCTTT
CASSPLMNTEAFF
>once|TRBJ2-1|TRBV27|TRBD2
TGTGCCAGCAGTTTTATGACTAGCGGGGGGTATGAGCAGTTCTTC
CASSFMTSGGYEQFF
>many|TRBJ1-3|TRBV19|-
TGTGCCAGTAGTATCGGGGGGACTCCTGGAAACACCATATATTTT
CASSIGGTPGNTIYF
>once|TRBJ2-2|TRBV5-5|TRBD2
TGTGCCACCAGCCCCCGCCCCCCGGCGGGGGCCGGGGAGCTGTTTTTT
CATSPRPPAGAGELFF
>-|TRBJ2-5|TRBV24-1|-
TGTGCCACCAGTGGGGGGGGGCGCGGGAAGACCCAGTACTTC
CATSGGGRGKTQYF
>-|TRBJ1-1|TRBV7-2|-
TGTGCCAGCAGCTTACGGGTGGGGAACACTGAAGCTTTCTTT
CASSLRVGNTEAFF
>few|TRBJ2-5|TRBV19|-
TGTGCCAGTAGTGATCTCAGGGAGACCCAGTACTTC
CASSDLRETQYF
>-|TRBJ1-3|TRBV7-9|TRBD1
TGTGCCAGCAGCTTAGGGTTCCGCGCAGGGGGATACTCTGGAAACACCATATATTTT
CASSLGFRAGGYSGNTIYF
>few|TRBJ1-1|TRBV19|-
TGTGCCAGTAGTATAGATCTTGGGTCCCAGCGGGCTTTCTTT
CASSIDLGSQRAFF
>-|TRBJ2-2|TRBV6-5|-
TGTGCCAGCAGTTATTCCAGGGCTAGCGGGGAGCTGTTTTTT
CASSYSRASGELFF
>-|TRBJ1-1|TRBV3-1/TRBV3-2|TRBD1
TGTGCCAGCACCCGGGACAGGGGATCCACTGAAGCTTTCTTT
CASTRDRGSTEAFF
>-|TRBJ2-1|TRBV2|TRBD2
TGTGCCAGCAGACTAGCGGGGGGCATCTACAATGAGCAGTTCTTC
CASRLAGGIYNEQFF
>-|TRBJ2-5|TRBV19|TRBD2
TGTGCCACCCAGTCAATGGGAGCGGGGAACCAAGAGACCCAGTACTTC
CATQSMGAGNQETQYF
>-|TRBJ1-2|TRBV5-1|-
TGCGCCAGCACCTCCCTCCCCCAACTCCACTATGGCTACACCTTC
CASTSLPQLHYGYTF
>once|TRBJ2-7|TRBV28|TRBD2
TGTGCCAGCAGTTTCCATGGACTAGCGGACCACTCCTACGAGCAGTACTTC
CASSFHGLADHSYEQYF
>-|TRBJ1-3|TRBV7-8|TRBD1
TGTGCCAGCAGCTTTGAGGGGGCGGCTGGAAACACCATATATTTT
CASSFEGAAGNTIYF
>-|TRBJ1-5|TRBV18|-
TGTGCCAGCTCACCACCGGGGGGGCAGGGAGGACAGCCCCAGCATTTT
CASSPPGGQGGQPQHF
>-|TRBJ2-3|TRBV11-2|TRBD2
TGTGTCAGCAGCCTAGGGACTACCACCACAGATACGCAGTATTTT
CVSSLGTTTTDTQYF
>-|TRBJ2-7|TRBV7-9|-
TGTGCCAGCAGCTTAGTTCCAGGGGACCACGAGCAGTACTTC
CASSLVPGDHEQYF
>-|TRBJ2-1|TRBV5-4|TRBD2
TGTGCCAGCAGCCCGGGTGGCGGGGGGGATGTTGAGCAGTTCTTC
CASSPGGGGDVEQFF
>once|TRBJ1-2|TRBV18|-
TGTGCCAGCTCACCGGCGGCGGGGGGCGCCGACTATGGCTACACCTTC
CASSPAAGGADYGYTF
>-|TRBJ2-5|TRBV11-1|-
TGTGCCAGCAGCTTAGATTCTGGGGGCGAGACCCAGTACTTC
CASSLDSGGETQYF
>-|TRBJ1-1|TRBV5-4|-
TGTGCCAGCAGCCGAGGCGCCACTGAAGCTTTCTTT
CASSRGATEAFF
>-|TRBJ2-6|TRBV4-2|TRBD2
TGTGCCAGCAGCCAAGTAGGCCAAAGCGGGGGGGCCTCTGGGGCCAACGTCCTGACTTTC
CASSQVGQSGGASGANVLTF
>-|TRBJ1-1|TRBV9|TRBD1
TGTGCCAGCAGCATCAGGACAGGGACGAACACTGAAGCTTTCTTT
CASSIRTGTNTEAFF
>few|TRBJ1-5|TRBV4-1|-
TGCGCCAGCAGCCAAGACCCCGCGGGGCTAGGGCAGCCCCAGCATTTT
CASSQDPAGLGQPQHF
>-|TRBJ1-1|TRBV14|-
TGTGCCAGCAGCCAAAAGGCAGCTAGCAGAGCTTTCTTT
CASSQKAASRAFF
>few|TRBJ2-2|TRBV7-9|-
TGTGCCAGCAGCTTATATCCTAACGCGAACACCGGGGAGCTGTTTTTT
CASSLYPNANTGELFF
>-|TRBJ1-4|TRBV6-5|TRBD1
TGTGCCAGCAGTTACTCGAGAGGGGGCGGCAAGAAACTGTTTTTT
CASSYSRGGGKKLFF
>-|TRBJ1-5|TRBV19|TRBD1
TGTGCCAGTTCCGGGACAGGGTACAATCAGCCCCAGCATTTT
CASSGTGYNQPQHF
>-|TRBJ2-7|TRBV18|-
TGTGCCAGCTCACCACCGTCGGGTGGGGGGTACGAGCAGTACTTC
CASSPPSGGGYEQYF
>few|TRBJ2-1|TRBV27|TRBD2
TGTGCCAGCAGTTTGTCGCTAGCGGGGGGCGGTGAGCAGTTCTTC
CASSLSLAGGGEQFF
>-|TRBJ2-7|TRBV5-4|-
TGTGCCAGCAGCCGTAACAGGCGCGAGCAGTACTTC
CASSRNRREQYF
>-|TRBJ2-1|TRBV4-1|-
TGCGCCAGCAGCCAAGGAGTGGGGGGATCCTACAATGAGCAGTTCTTC
CASSQGVGGSYNEQFF